A selection of T cell receptor beta chains follows, all from one sample in a study of cytomegalovirus exposure and HLA in healthy donors. Sequenced by immunoSEQ multiplex PCR; TCRdb stores in-frame clones only, minus some. The sample has roughly 130,000 clones, 60% to 80% seen once. The sample was PBMCs. Every receptor here comes from an older woman in good health and CMV-seropositive. The CDR3 runs from the conserved cysteine through the conserved F or W. The order of the fields is D gene, J gene, V gene, clone size, CDR3 protein, CDR3 DNA. A D gene is named only where the DNA matches it firmly. Expanded clones get a size class; other rows say once, few or many, or leave the size out.

>.|TRBJ1-2|TRBV15|few
CATSRDLGLNRNYGYTF
TGTGCCACCAGCAGAGATCTCGGACTGAATCGGAACTATGGCTACACCTTC
>TRBD2|TRBJ2-3|TRBV10-3|few
CAISDSRGGGDTQYF
TGTGCCATCAGTGATTCACGGGGGGGCGGGGATACGCAGTATTTT
>TRBD2|TRBJ2-2|TRBV5-1|.
CASSSRPLGLAGAPTRANTGELFF
TGCGCCAGCAGCTCCCGGCCGCTGGGACTAGCGGGGGCGCCCACGCGCGCGAACACCGGGGAGCTGTTTTTT
>.|TRBJ1-1|TRBV27|.
CASSPPSRVDTEAFF
TGTGCCAGCAGCCCCCCGTCGAGGGTCGACACTGAAGCTTTCTTT
>.|TRBJ1-6|TRBV2|.
CASSVQANNSPLHF
TGTGCCAGCAGTGTACAGGCCAATAATTCACCCCTCCACTTT
>.|TRBJ1-2|TRBV5-6|.
CASSLGGSGYTF
TGTGCCAGCAGCTTGGGAGGTAGTGGCTACACCTTC
>.|TRBJ1-6|TRBV6-1|medium-sized
CASSEPPGDGNSPLHF
TGTGCCAGCAGTGAACCCCCAGGGGACGGGAATTCACCCCTCCACTTT
>.|TRBJ2-5|TRBV9|.
CASSSGLSRVETQYF
TGTGCCAGCAGCTCGGGACTCAGCAGGGTGGAGACCCAGTACTTC
>TRBD2|TRBJ2-5|TRBV4-2|.
CASSQDWTSGGPETQYF
TGTGCCAGCAGCCAAGATTGGACTAGCGGGGGGCCAGAGACCCAGTACTTC
>TRBD1|TRBJ2-2|TRBV5-1|.
CASSLGQGAPGELFF
TGCGCCAGCAGCTTGGGGCAGGGGGCACCCGGGGAGCTGTTTTTT
>TRBD2|TRBJ2-1|TRBV7-9|.
CASSSGLAGGQAYNEQFF
TGTGCCAGCAGCTCCGGACTAGCGGGGGGGCAGGCCTACAATGAGCAGTTCTTC
>.|TRBJ1-3|TRBV5-1|.
CASSLDPSRPRQGNTIYF
TGCGCCAGCAGCTTGGACCCCTCCCGACCGCGGCAAGGAAACACCATATATTTT
>TRBD2|TRBJ2-5|TRBV23-1|.
CASSPKGGEGVETQYF
TGCGCCAGCAGTCCTAAGGGCGGGGAGGGCGTGGAGACCCAGTACTTC
>.|TRBJ2-1|TRBV9|few
CASSGTVSSYNEQFF
TGTGCCAGCAGCGGAACAGTGAGCTCCTACAATGAGCAGTTCTTC
>TRBD2|TRBJ2-5|TRBV4-1|once
CASSQGPELAGGLGYF
TGCGCCAGCAGCCAAGGTCCGGAACTAGCGGGGGGGCTCGGGTACTTC
>.|TRBJ2-7|TRBV18|few
CASSPGGLSYEQYF
TGTGCCAGCTCACCAGGGGGCTTATCCTACGAGCAGTACTTC
>.|TRBJ2-3|TRBV7-9|.
CASSLAGGTDTQYF
TGTGCCAGCAGCTTAGCCGGGGGCACAGATACGCAGTATTTT
>TRBD1|TRBJ2-2|TRBV6-1|.
CASSEKGQLYTGELFF
TGTGCCAGCAGTGAGAAGGGACAGTTATACACCGGGGAGCTGTTTTTT
>TRBD2|TRBJ2-5|TRBV13|few
CASSSRLAGIQETQYF
TGTGCCAGCAGCTCCCGACTAGCGGGGATTCAAGAGACCCAGTACTTC
>TRBD1|TRBJ1-6|TRBV2|.
CASRAQTGNNSPLHF
TGTGCCAGCAGGGCCCAGACAGGGAACAATTCACCCCTCCACTTT
>TRBD2|TRBJ2-1|TRBV5-4|.
CASSPGLAGGQFHEQFF
TGTGCCAGCAGCCCGGGACTAGCGGGGGGGCAGTTCCATGAGCAGTTCTTC
>TRBD1|TRBJ2-7|TRBV2|few
CASSRDSYEQYF
TGTGCCAGCAGCCGGGACAGTTACGAGCAGTACTTC